This TCR beta chain was captured in a study of cytomegalovirus exposure and HLA in healthy donors (dated 2017 in TCRdb). For the study in its entirety: According to an earlier analysis of a few hundred of the donors, 200 million or so T cells yielded some 120 million unique TCR beta sequences and more than 250 Gb of sequence data. An early release covering 500 to 750 HLA-typed donors comprised approximately 300 gigabases of sequencing data and 85 million or so unique TCR sequences. Of the roughly 400 genotyped donors, 65% to 90% fell in the genetic ancestry cluster associated with self-reported Caucasian donors. The aim of the study was to test whether cataloging public T cell receptors could identify signatures of past pathogen exposure. The study profiled the T cell repertoires of under 850 subjects by immunosequencing and related them to cytomegalovirus serostatus. Along with the roughly 670-subject first cohort, a separate validation cohort of some 130 different subjects was used. To predict cytomegalovirus infection status, the study brought together high-throughput TCR immunosequencing, statistical association of individual TCRs with disease status, and machine learning. To study patterns of TCR occurrence, a later analysis re-analyzed previously published TCR beta repertoires from 600 to 750 donors and added high-resolution HLA genotyping. The later analysis used no new phenotypic data to find candidate immune exposures, relying instead on TCR beta sequences and their occurrence across donors. To decide whether each TCR beta V gene segment behaved as functional or pseudogenic, an earlier analysis of over 500 of the donors relied on high-throughput TCR beta sequencing. Donor age, sex, ethnicity and CMV serostatus were compiled together with the repertoire data. Genome-wide SNP genotypes for about 65% of the roughly 700 donors were used in a later genetic analysis, which treated that subset as a discovery cohort. All discovery cohort repertoires had been generated using a single sequencing platform. HLA typing included class I and class II loci at four-digit resolution. The number of donors typed differed by locus, with about 620-630 for A, B, C, DRB1 and DQB1, approximately 500 for DQA1, approximately 580 for DPA1, and 400 to 490 for DPB1. Because of strong linkage in the cohort, roughly five DR-DQ haplotypes were treated as single units for association and clustering. On average, roughly 200,000 unique TCR beta nucleotide sequences were sequenced per donor among about 400 genotyped donors of the cohort, with 15% to 20% of those sequences being non-productive. The paper as a whole reports these results and caveats: Compared with equally common non-associated chains, HLA-associated TCR beta chains in a later analysis were more clonally expanded and had lower generation probabilities. In vitro tests confirmed that three of the cytomegalovirus-associated TCR beta chains recognize cytomegalovirus antigens. The authors suggested that the approach could potentially be generalized to other disease states and immunological phenotypes. In the study, 150 to 200 TCR beta chains were listed as associated with cytomegalovirus. The classifier was reported to diagnose cytomegalovirus status with high specificity and sensitivity in both the original and validation cohorts. Only TCR beta chains were sequenced in this cohort, and the absence of alpha or paired-chain data limited detectable features. A group of highly shared sequence variants was considered likely to be a technical artifact of the sequencing pipeline. According to a later analysis, most CMV-associated TCR beta chains appeared to be HLA-restricted, and the HLA associations seemed to be driven largely by CMV exposure. Broadly in line with IMGT annotations, most TCR beta V segments showed up in productive rearrangements about 90% or about 30% of the time in an earlier analysis of several hundred of the donors. A later genetic analysis reported fewer N-insertions in productive TCRs among donors in an Asian-associated ancestry cluster than the roughly 670-donor mean. While some public TCRs were present in many individuals, most TCR sequences turned up only very rarely across donors. CMV serostatus was the only immune exposure information available for the cohort. In a later genetic analysis, a missense DCLRE1C variant was associated with V-gene and J-gene trimming of TCR beta chains, and the association was replicated in an independent cohort. A later analysis reported that several top co-occurrence clusters appeared linked to parvovirus B19, influenza, CMV and Epstein-Barr virus. Because HLA typing was unavailable for some donors at each locus, only the typed subset was used in association tests. Strong co-occurrence of HLA alleles, especially DR and DQ, made assigning TCR associations to individual alleles difficult. A further reported finding was that TCR beta sequences accurately predicted the HLA-A and HLA-B alleles for most subjects in the first cohort. Because counts were too low, some 16 rarely observed V segments, including chromosome 9 orphons, were excluded from the earlier analysis of about 500 of the donors. According to a later analysis, TCR association rates differed among HLA loci, with DRB1 alleles showing the most associated TCRs and HLA-C alleles showing the fewest. Correlated functional status among segregating V segments might reflect linkage disequilibrium, but an unknown experimental factor could not be ruled out. Some IMGT-functional V segments, including TRBV6-2 and TRBV6-3, could not be distinguished by the 87-base-pair reads and were therefore excluded. In a later analysis, 15,000 to 20,000 TCR beta sequences were associated with specific HLA alleles at a false discovery rate of 0.05. Roughly uniform sequencing depth across donors was assumed in presence/absence analyses, although this assumption may not hold.

The cohort was made up of 500 to 850 healthy bone marrow donors. All cohort members were sampled while nominally healthy, although unrecorded immune exposures were likely present. The donor tested CMV seronegative, placing the donor among the 350 to 400 seronegative members of the cohort. Every donor gave a peripheral blood sample, and the peripheral blood mononuclear cells from that sample were used for TCR beta sequencing. Genomic DNA was extracted from the blood cell samples with the Qiagen DNeasy Blood Extraction Kit. The CDR3 runs 16 amino acids, cysteine and phenylalanine included. The only DNA kept is the CDR3, 48 bases in frame from the first base. The germline V gene yields SQVTM for CDR1 and ANQGSEA for CDR2. Trimming accounts for 0 bases at V and 5 bases at J, while the number of junction bases matched to no gene is 8. Preparation of the library involved the immunoSEQ multiplex PCR assay. For the multiplex PCR, a mixture combining 60 forward primers for TCR Vbeta segments and 13 reverse primers for TCR Jbeta segments was used. The CDR3 region of rearranged TCR beta genes was amplified from genomic DNA with a multiplex PCR assay. On the Illumina HiSeq System, the amplified TCR beta libraries were sequenced as 87-base-pair reads. The authors' pipeline ran thus. Across the 670 or so repertoires, a later analysis counted 80 million or so unique TCR beta chains, 8.5 million to 12 million of which were shared by at least two donors. To remove PCR and sequencing errors, raw reads were error-corrected and collapsed into unique sequences using a nearest-neighbor algorithm that merged closely related sequences. Alignment of CDR3 sequences to IMGT reference sequences was used to assign V, D and J gene segments. For a sequence to be retained, at least a six-nucleotide match to both a V gene segment and a J gene segment was required. A rearrangement was called productive if the CDR3 had no stop codons and remained in frame with V and J, and every other rearrangement was called non-productive. Following IMGT convention, CDR3 was defined as the stretch from the second conserved V-encoded cysteine to the conserved J-encoded phenylalanine. The earlier analysis of about 530 of the donors excluded any sequence lacking an unambiguous match to a single V gene segment. An earlier analysis of a few hundred of the donors called V segments functional above 56.7% productive rearrangements and segregating when the between-donor standard deviation exceeded 5%. A statistical classification framework was built to diagnose cytomegalovirus status from the catalog of TCR beta chain sequences. In a later analysis, TCR nucleotide sequences were compared against IMGT/GENE-DB human TR gene sequences so that V and J genes could be assigned. The TCRdist pipeline was used in a later analysis to assign CDR3 sequences and most-parsimonious VDJ recombination scenarios. In a later analysis, each TCR beta chain was defined by its CDR3 amino acid sequence together with its V-gene family, and reads lacking a unique V-gene family were excluded. As a way to deal with suspected cross-contamination and a sequencing artifact, a later analysis dropped more than 500 nucleotide sequences that were highly shared and had low generation probability. In a later analysis, a clonal expansion index was calculated for each public chain from normalized within-repertoire ranks of inferred template counts. A later analysis computed generation probabilities with a VDJ recombination model fitted to out-of-frame rearrangements, and checked the results against IGoR. In a later analysis, hypergeometric tests were used to score TCR-TCR, TCR-HLA and TCR-CMV co-occurrence, with a repertoire-size bias correction applied to TCR pairs. False discovery rates were estimated in a later analysis by permuting HLA or CMV assignments 20 times. In a later analysis, co-occurring TCRs were grouped with DBSCAN, and TCRdist sequence similarity was added when clustering was performed within HLA-allele-positive subsets. Repertoires with fewer than 30,000 or more than 120,000 public chains were left out of co-occurrence clustering, as were about 5 repertoires with anomalous nucleotide sharing. Drawn from immuneACCESS, this table holds only the in-frame rearrangements with V and J called that TCRdb kept. Clones are partly lost; checked studies trace under half to an unresolved V gene and leave the rest unexplained. From that table come the V and J calls and clone size; the DNA was used to work out D and trimming. The sample table holds 100,000 to 150,000 clones, of which around three quarters were seen once. Approximately 1.8% of the sample is taken by the ten largest.

As for this clone: No cognate antigen has been identified for it. Qualities for individual bases were not recorded, and no much larger clone is one base off.

The sample consisted of PBMCs. This TCR was sampled from a woman in her forties or fifties in good health and CMV-seronegative. Recombination connected TRBV29-1 to TRBJ2-1; TRBD1 lines up with 9 middle nucleotides. The CDR3 reads CSVEEPGQGVNNEQFF. The nucleotide sequence is given as TGCAGCGTTGAAGAGCCGGGACAGGGTGTAAACAATGAGCAGTTCTTC.